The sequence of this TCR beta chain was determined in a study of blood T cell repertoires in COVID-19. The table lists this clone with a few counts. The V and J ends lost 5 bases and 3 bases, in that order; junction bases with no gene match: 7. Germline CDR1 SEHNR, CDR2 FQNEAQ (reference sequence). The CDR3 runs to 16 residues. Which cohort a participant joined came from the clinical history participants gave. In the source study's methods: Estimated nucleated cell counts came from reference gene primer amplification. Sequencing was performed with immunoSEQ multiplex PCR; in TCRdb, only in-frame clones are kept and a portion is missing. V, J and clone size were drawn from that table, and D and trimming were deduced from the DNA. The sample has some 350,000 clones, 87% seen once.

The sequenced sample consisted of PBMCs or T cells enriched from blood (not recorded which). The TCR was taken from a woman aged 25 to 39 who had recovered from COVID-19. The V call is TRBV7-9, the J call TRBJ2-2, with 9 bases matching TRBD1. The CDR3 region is CASSHPGQGYTGELFF. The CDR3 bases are TGTGCCAGCAGCCATCCAGGACAGGGGTACACCGGGGAGCTGTTTTTT.